The 8 T cell receptor beta chains presented below share a single source sample, sequenced in a study of response to subunit inactivated influenza vaccine. TCRdb re-called the RT-PCR reads with MiXCR, one entry per CDR3 protein. This table holds 300,000 to 350,000 distinct CDR3 sequences, roughly 22% found once. Sequencing used PBMCs from blood, obtained about 20 months after vaccination. The receptors come from a man in his fifties or sixties who received an inactivated influenza vaccine.

V is TRBV24-1 and J is TRBJ2-3, with 7 positions matching TRBD1. Looked up from germline, CDR1 is KGHDR and CDR2 is SFDVKD. The CDR3 loop spans 16 amino acids. The V gene end was trimmed by 3 bases and the J gene end by 1 base; junction bases not matched to a gene: 6. DNA for the CDR3: TGTGCCACCAGTGATACCGGGACAGCGGGCACAGATACGCAGTATTTT. It encodes CATSDTGTAGTDTQYF.

This clonotype appeared many times. The gene calls are TRBV20-1 and TRBJ1-2, with no clear D. From germline, CDR1 is DFQATT and CDR2 SNEGSKA (reference sequence). Deletions cut 6 bases from V and 6 bases from J, with 5 bases between. The CDR3 sequence is 9 residues long. The CDR3 nucleotides read TGCAGTGCCCCGGATGGCTACACCTTC. Translating gives CSAPDGYTF.

V and J are TRBV27 and TRBJ2-4; D not resolved. Trimming left V 9 bases short and J 3 bases short, with 18 bases between. The CDR3 has 15 residues. Germline CDR1 MNHEY, CDR2 SMNVEV (reference sequence). For the CDR3, the DNA is TGTGCCAGTAGGGCCCTCTGGGCGGACAAAAACATTCAGTACTTC. Encoded protein: CASRALWADKNIQYF.

This clonotype was found a few times. The V call is TRBV7-9, the J call TRBJ1-2; D might be TRBD1 (5 bases). V was pared by 1 base and J by 6 bases, with 9 bases between. CDR3 size: 13 residues. Germline CDR1 SEHNR, CDR2 FQNEAQ (reference sequence). The CDR3 sequence: CASSLGGDHGYTF. As DNA, the CDR3 is TGTGCCAGCAGCTTAGGTGGGGACCATGGCTACACCTTC.

This sequence joins TRBV12-3 or TRBV12-4 and TRBJ2-3; 14 bases align to TRBD2. With 7 bases clipped from V and 5 bases from J, the junction kept 8 bases outside the gene matches. CDR3 length: 16 amino acids. The DNA of the CDR3 is TGTGCCAGCACCTATCGACTAGCGGGGGGGTTAGATACGCAGTATTTT. It translates to CASTYRLAGGLDTQYF.

The chain employs TRBV18 and TRBJ2-3; 9 nucleotides match TRBD1. The CDR3 contains 16 residues. With 5 bases clipped from V and 4 bases from J, the junction kept 10 bases outside the gene matches. CDR1 and CDR2 (germline): KGHSH, LQKENI. The CDR3 loop is CASSDQPGQGADTQYF. The CDR3, as DNA: TGTGCCAGCTCAGACCAGCCGGGACAGGGCGCAGATACGCAGTATTTT. Filled out from reference TRBV18 and TRBJ2-3, the complete variable domain reads NAGVMQNPRHLVRRRGQEARLRCSPMKGHSHVYWYRQLPEEGLKFMVYLQKENIIDESGMPKERFSAEFPKEGPSILRIQQVVRGDSAAYFCASSDQPGQGADTQYFGPGTRLTVL.

This clonotype was counted many times. The chain employs TRBV12-3 or TRBV12-4 and TRBJ2-7; TRBD2 agrees at 13 bases. The CDR3 contains 16 residues. V trimming: 5 bases; J trimming: 7 bases; junction bases outside the gene matches: 11. In nucleotides, the CDR3 is TGTGCCAGCAGTCCTATTAGGACTAGCGGGGGAAAGGAGCAGTACTTC. It encodes CASSPIRTSGGKEQYF.

In its sample, this clonotype was seen a few times. The V call is TRBV5-1, the J call TRBJ1-2; 10 bases agree with TRBD1. The CDR3 runs 14 residues. From germline, CDR1 is SGHRS and CDR2 YFSETQ. The V gene end was trimmed by 2 bases and the J gene end by 6 bases; junction bases not matched to a gene: 4. This CDR3 is CASSLPGTGDGYTF. The CDR3 bases are TGCGCCAGCAGCTTACCGGGGACAGGGGATGGCTACACCTTC.